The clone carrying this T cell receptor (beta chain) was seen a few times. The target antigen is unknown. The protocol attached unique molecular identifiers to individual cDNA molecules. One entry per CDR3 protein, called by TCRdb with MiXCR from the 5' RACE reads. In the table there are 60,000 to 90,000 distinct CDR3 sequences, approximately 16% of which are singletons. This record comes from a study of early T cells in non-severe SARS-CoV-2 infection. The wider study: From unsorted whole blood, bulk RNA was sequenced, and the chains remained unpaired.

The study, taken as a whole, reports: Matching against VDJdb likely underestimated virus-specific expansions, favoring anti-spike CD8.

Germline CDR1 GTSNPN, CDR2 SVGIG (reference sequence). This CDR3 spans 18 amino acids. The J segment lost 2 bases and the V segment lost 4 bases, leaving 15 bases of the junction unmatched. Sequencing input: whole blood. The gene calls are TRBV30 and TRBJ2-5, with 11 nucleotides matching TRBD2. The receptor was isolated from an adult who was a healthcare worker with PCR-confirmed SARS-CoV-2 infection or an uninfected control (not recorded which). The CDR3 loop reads CAWMGPSGRSTGQETQYF. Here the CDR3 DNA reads TGTGCCTGGATGGGGCCTAGCGGGAGGTCGACTGGACAAGAGACCCAGTACTTC.